This T cell receptor beta chain was documented in a study of blood T cell repertoires in COVID-19. Turning to the study itself: Samples came from the United States, Italy and Spain, spanning acute and convalescent COVID-19. Sample material is recorded as cDNA or gDNA derived from T cells, B-cell-depleted T cells, or PBMCs.

This clone has only a few counts. CDR1 and CDR2 (germline): WSHSY, SAAADI. V was pared by 6 bases and J by 8 bases, with 12 bases of the junction left unmatched. The CDR3 runs 14 residues. Per the authors' pipeline: Reference gene primers were amplified, and this amplification served to estimate nucleated cell counts. Sequencing used immunoSEQ multiplex PCR; TCRdb keeps in-frame clones, though not all of them. The DNA was the basis for D and trimming; V, J and clone size are from that table. This repertoire shows some 180,000 clones, roughly 80% found once; its top ten account for about 13%. The chain has TRBV10-2 and TRBJ1-1; 7 bases map to TRBD1. Material for sequencing was peripheral blood. The clonotype originates from a man in his fifties who had recovered from COVID-19. CDR3 bases: TGCGCCAGCAGGGAGACAGGGTGGTCTGGCGAAGCTTTCTTT. Protein product: CASRETGWSGEAFF.